One and the same sample provided the 25 T cell receptor beta chains below, sequenced in a study of T cells in Graves' hyperthyroidism and ophthalmopathy. The CDR3 regions of TCR beta were amplified from RNA transcripts. With the HTBI primer set, the TCR CDR3 went through a first round of RT-PCR. TCRdb fed the multiplex PCR reads into MiXCR, producing one record per CDR3 protein. The sample contains roughly 500,000 distinct CDR3 sequences, around a quarter of which appear only once. Sequenced sample: blood. These receptors were collected from a woman aged 25 to 39 with Graves' ophthalmopathy.

This clonotype has a handful of counts. The rearrangement links TRBV28 to TRBJ2-5; D is uncertain. The V end was cut by 1 base, the J end by 7 bases, with 16 bases between. In germline, CDR1 is MDHEN, CDR2 SYDVKM. The CDR3 loop spans 15 amino acids. The CDR3 loop is CASSLLVRAPGTQYF. The CDR3 DNA is TGTGCCAGCAGTTTATTGGTCCGGGCTCCAGGGACCCAGTACTTC.

CDR3 residues: CASSLIGPSYEQYF. The CDR3, as DNA: TGTGCCAGCAGTTTAATTGGGCCTTCCTACGAGCAGTACTTC. The chain couples TRBV12-3 or TRBV12-4 to TRBJ2-7; D is uncertain. CDR3 length: 14 residues. V lost 2 bases, J lost 1 base, and 9 bases lay in between.

There are many counts of this clonotype. The chain employs TRBV12-3 or TRBV12-4 and TRBJ2-5, with D hard to call. This CDR3 has 15 residues. Trimming cost V 1 base and J 2 bases, with 11 bases left between them. CDR3 loop: CASSLGDWGQETQYF. The CDR3 DNA follows: TGTGCCAGCAGTTTAGGTGACTGGGGACAAGAGACCCAGTACTTC.

This clonotype was detected ten times or more. The CDR3 coding sequence is TGCAGTGCTAACTCCGGGGAATCGATTCAGTACTTC. Protein product: CSANSGESIQYF. V and J are TRBV20-1 and TRBJ2-4, with D tentatively TRBD2 (5 bases). The CDR3 runs 12 residues. V was shortened by 4 bases and J by 10 bases, with 14 bases between the two germline ends. Germline CDR1 is DFQATT and CDR2 is SNEGSKA (reference sequence).

Remarks on this clonotype: A much larger clonotype is one base distant, so this may be a read error. V usage is TRBV27 and J usage is TRBJ2-2; D uncertain. The CDR3 has 14 residues. Trimming cost V 8 bases and J 0 bases, with 10 bases left between them. CDR1 and CDR2 (germline): MNHEY, SMNVEV (reference sequence). CDR3 sequence (DNA): TGTGCCAGCCAACACGGTTCGAACACCGGGGAGCTGTTTTTT. Residues: CASQHGSNTGELFF.

The sample holds many counts of this clonotype. V gene TRBV3-1 combines with J gene TRBJ1-2; the D gene is possibly TRBD1 (5 bases). The CDR3 runs 14 residues. Trimming cost V 1 base and J 8 bases, with 14 bases left between them. The germline V gene encodes CDR1 LGHDT and CDR2 YNNKEL (reference sequence). CDR3 protein: CASSQGGRANGYTF. For the CDR3, the DNA is TGTGCCAGCAGCCAAGGAGGCAGGGCCAACGGCTACACCTTC.

This clonotype has at least ten counts. V is TRBV6-1 and J is TRBJ2-5; D may correspond to TRBD1 or TRBD2 (6 bases each). This CDR3 has 14 amino acids. V was pared by 3 bases and J by 3 bases, with 11 bases between. Germline CDR1 MNHNS, CDR2 SASEGT. The CDR3, as DNA: TGTGCCAGCAGTGATGGGGGGCGCGAAGAGACCCAGTACTTC. Translating it yields CASSDGGREETQYF.

This clonotype was observed at least ten times. V usage is TRBV5-1 and J usage is TRBJ1-1, with a weak D call TRBD1 (6 bases). From germline, CDR1 is SGHRS and CDR2 YFSETQ. With 7 bases removed from V and 4 bases from J, the gap between germline ends came to 14 bases. CDR3 length equals 13 residues. The CDR3 reads CASSRGGSTEAFF. The CDR3 DNA reads TGCGCCAGCTCTCGGGGGGGCAGCACTGAAGCTTTCTTT.

The chain combines TRBV25-1 with TRBJ2-7; 9 bases match TRBD1. This CDR3 region has 13 residues. V trimming: 6 bases; J trimming: 7 bases; junction bases outside the gene matches: 7. Germline V gene lookup returns CDR1 MGHDK and CDR2 SYGVNS. CDR3 sequence: CASRDSGTGEQYF. CDR3 coding DNA: TGTGCCAGCAGAGATTCCGGGACAGGGGAGCAGTACTTC.

There are a few counts of this clonotype. The CDR3 loop reads CASGGQFYGYTF. Here the CDR3 DNA reads TGTGCCAGTGGGGGACAGTTCTATGGCTACACCTTC. The chain uses TRBV19 and TRBJ1-2; TRBD1 matches 7 bases. The CDR3 spans 12 residues. V was pared by 8 bases and J by 4 bases, with 4 bases of the junction left unmatched. Germline V CDR1 and CDR2: LNHDA, SQIVND (reference sequence). Using reference TRBV19 and TRBJ1-2 for the parts outside the CDR3, the full variable domain is DGGITQSPKYLFRKEGQNVTLSCEQNLNHDAMYWYRQDPGQGLRLIYYSQIVNDFQKGDIAEGYSVSREKKESFPLTVTSAQKNPTAFYLCASGGQFYGYTFGSGTRLTVV.

This clonotype came up a few times. This may be a read error: a much more frequent sequence differs by one nucleotide. This sequence joins TRBV12-3 or TRBV12-4 and TRBJ2-2, with unresolved D. Trimming pared 0 bases from V and 7 bases from J, leaving 3 bases between. CDR3 length: 12 amino acids. The CDR3 spells CASSLAYGELFF. As DNA, the CDR3 is TGTGCCAGCAGTTTAGCGTACGGGGAGCTGTTTTTT.

This clonotype was counted many times. The chain uses TRBV4-1 and TRBJ1-1; 7 nucleotides line up with TRBD1. The CDR3 covers 14 residues. J was trimmed by 3 bases and V by 3 bases; bases with no gene match: 4. Germline V CDR1 and CDR2: MGHRA, YSYEKL. CDR3: CASSHIGTDTEAFF. The DNA for the CDR3 is TGCGCCAGCAGCCATATAGGGACAGACACTGAAGCTTTCTTT.

This clonotype appeared a few times. In DNA form, the CDR3 reads TGTGCCAGCAGTTTATTACAGGAGACGAACACTGAAGCTTTCTTT. This sequence encodes CASSLLQETNTEAFF. This sequence joins TRBV27 and TRBJ1-1; TRBD1 might be the D (5 bases). The CDR3 sequence is 15 residues long. Germline V lookup: CDR1 MNHEY, CDR2 SMNVEV (reference sequence). The V end was cut by 1 base, the J end by 1 base, with 10 bases between.

This clonotype was seen only a few times. V is TRBV20-1 and J is TRBJ2-7; D gene ambiguous. Trimming pared 0 bases from V and 3 bases from J, leaving 6 bases between. This CDR3 is 12 amino acids long. Germline values: CDR1 DFQATT, CDR2 SNEGSKA (reference sequence). Written as DNA, the CDR3 is TGCAGTGCTAGAGAGGCAGGCTACGAGCAGTACTTC. Its translation is CSAREAGYEQYF.

The table lists this clonotype with many counts. V is TRBV12-3 or TRBV12-4 and J is TRBJ2-7; TRBD2 matches 8 bases. This CDR3 comprises 15 residues. The CDR3 DNA reads as TGTGCTACTAGGGAGGCGGGGGGTAATTTCTACGAGCAGTACTTC. Translation: CATREAGGNFYEQYF.

The genes are TRBV12-3 or TRBV12-4 and TRBJ1-2, with TRBD1 as a possible D gene (6 bases). V lost 8 bases, J lost 2 bases, and 15 bases lay in between. The CDR3 spans 14 residues. As DNA, the CDR3 is TGTGCCAGCGGAAGCAGGGGTTCCAACTATGGCTACACCTTC. The encoded protein is CASGSRGSNYGYTF.

This clonotype has ten or more counts. The rearrangement joins TRBV12-3 or TRBV12-4 to TRBJ1-1; 8 nucleotides align to TRBD1. CDR3 length: 16 amino acids. V lost 6 bases to trimming and J lost 3 bases; unmatched junction nucleotides: 12. Written as DNA, the CDR3 is TGTGCCAGCAGCCCTCACCGCAGGGGGCTGTACACTGAAGCTTTCTTT. Amino acids: CASSPHRRGLYTEAFF.

This clonotype came up many times. The V call is TRBV20-1, the J call TRBJ1-5; 12 nucleotides align to TRBD1. The J segment lost 6 bases and the V segment lost 5 bases, leaving 11 bases of the junction unmatched. CDR3 length equals 16 residues. Germline V CDR1 and CDR2: DFQATT, SNEGSKA (reference sequence). CDR3 bases: TGCAGTGCTTCACGACGGGGGACAGGGGGCTCTCAGCCCCAGCATTTT. This encodes CSASRRGTGGSQPQHF.

In this sample, this clonotype turned up many times. V and J are TRBV6-5 and TRBJ2-7; no clear D. The CDR3 spans 13 residues. V was shortened by 2 bases and J by 4 bases, with 9 bases between the two germline ends. Germline CDR1 MNHEY, CDR2 SVGAGI. The CDR3 region has the DNA TGTGCCAGCAGTTACCTGATGGGGTACGAGCAGTACTTC. Protein sequence: CASSYLMGYEQYF.

In its sample, this clonotype was seen once. The chain uses TRBV6-2 or TRBV6-3 and TRBJ2-7, with D hard to call. The CDR3 consists of 15 residues. Germline CDR1 and CDR2: MNHEY and SVGEGT. With 3 bases removed from V and 3 bases from J, the gap between germline ends came to 15 bases. CDR3 sequence (DNA): TGTGCCAGCAGTTATGGGCCCCCGGTGGACTACGAGCAGTACTTC. It specifies CASSYGPPVDYEQYF.

The V gene is TRBV7-9, the J gene TRBJ2-5; D may be TRBD1 or TRBD2 (5 bases each). The V gene lost 1 base and the J gene lost 0 bases, with 9 bases spanning the gap. CDR1 and CDR2 (germline): SEHNR, FQNEAQ (reference sequence). This CDR3 spans 15 amino acids. The CDR3 DNA follows: TGTGCCAGCAGCTTAGGGTGGGGGAACCAAGAGACCCAGTACTTC. The encoded protein is CASSLGWGNQETQYF.

The chain uses TRBV6-5 and TRBJ1-2; D remains unclear. Trimming took 2 bases from V and 2 from J, leaving 12 bases between them. The germline gives CDR1 MNHEY, CDR2 SVGAGI. This CDR3 is 15 amino acids long. The CDR3, as DNA: TGTGCCAGCAGTTACGCGTACCAGACCAACTATGGCTACACCTTC. It is translated as CASSYAYQTNYGYTF.

This clonotype was observed a single time. The chain couples TRBV5-1 to TRBJ2-7; D is unclear. CDR1 and CDR2 (germline): SGHRS, YFSETQ. V was shortened by 0 bases and J by 3 bases, with 10 bases between the two germline ends. The CDR3 spans 14 residues. DNA for the CDR3: TGCGCCAGCAGCTTGGCAGCCAGGAACTACGAGCAGTACTTC. Translation: CASSLAARNYEQYF.

This clonotype has a count of ten or more. V usage is TRBV20-1 and J usage is TRBJ2-1; maybe TRBD1 (6 bases). V was pared by 1 base and J by 2 bases, with 6 bases between. The CDR3 is 13 amino acids. Germline V gene lookup returns CDR1 DFQATT and CDR2 SNEGSKA (reference sequence). Written as DNA, the CDR3 is TGCAGTGCTAGAGGACAGGCCTACAATGAGCAGTTCTTC. It translates to CSARGQAYNEQFF.

This clonotype has only a few counts. The chain is built from TRBV7-3 and TRBJ2-2, with TRBD2 matching over 14 bases. The CDR3 contains 19 residues. Germline V gene sequence: CDR1 SGHTA, CDR2 FQGTGA. J was trimmed by 5 bases and V by 1 base; bases with no gene match: 9. The CDR3, as DNA: TGTGCCAGCAGCTTAATGGGGGGACTAGCGGGGGATCGGACCGGGGAGCTGTTTTTT. This translates into CASSLMGGLAGDRTGELFF. The full variable domain, its missing parts supplied by reference TRBV7-3 and TRBJ2-2, is GAGVSQTPSNKVTEKGKYVELRCDPISGHTALYWYRQSLGQGPEFLIYFQGTGAADDSGLPNDRFFAVRPEGSVSTLKIQRTERGDSAVYLCASSLMGGLAGDRTGELFFGEGSRLTVL.